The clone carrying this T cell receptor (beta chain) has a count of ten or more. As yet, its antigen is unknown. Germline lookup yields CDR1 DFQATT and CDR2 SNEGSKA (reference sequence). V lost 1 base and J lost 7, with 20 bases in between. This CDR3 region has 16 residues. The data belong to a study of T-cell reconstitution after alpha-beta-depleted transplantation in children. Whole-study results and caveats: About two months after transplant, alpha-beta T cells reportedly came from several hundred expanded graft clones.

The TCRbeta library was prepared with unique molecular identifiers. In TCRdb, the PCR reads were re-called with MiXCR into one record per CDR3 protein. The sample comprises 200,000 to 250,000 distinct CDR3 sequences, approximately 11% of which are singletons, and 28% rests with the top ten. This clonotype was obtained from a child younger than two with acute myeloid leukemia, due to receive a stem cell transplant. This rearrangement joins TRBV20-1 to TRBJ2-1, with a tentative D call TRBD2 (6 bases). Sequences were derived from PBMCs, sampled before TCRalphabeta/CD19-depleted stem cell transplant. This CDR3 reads CSARGRRRELPNEQFF. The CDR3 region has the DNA TGCAGTGCTAGAGGGAGGAGGCGGGAACTCCCAAATGAGCAGTTCTTC.